A selection of T cell receptor beta chains follows, all from one sample in a study of PD-1 blockade in classical Hodgkin lymphoma. Measured with immunoSEQ multiplex PCR; TCRdb has only the in-frame clones, and not every one. The sample comprises about 46,000 clones, approximately 76% of which are singletons, and approximately 12% rests with the top ten. The starting material was peripheral blood mononuclear cells (PBMCs), obtained before the fourth cycle of nivolumab. The receptor source for this set is a human donor with classical Hodgkin lymphoma. The CDR3 runs from the conserved cysteine through the conserved F or W. A D gene is named only where the DNA matches it firmly. Expanded clones get a size class; other rows say once, few or many, or leave the size out.

j_gene	v_gene	d_gene	abundance	CDR3nt	CDR3aa
TRBJ2-1	TRBV9	NA	NA	TGTGCCAGCAGCTTTTCCGGGATTAAAAACAATGAGCAGTTCTTC	CASSFSGIKNNEQFF
TRBJ2-1	TRBV7-6	NA	NA	TGTGCCAGCAGCCCGACACTGGGTGAATACAATGAGCAGTTCTTC	CASSPTLGEYNEQFF
TRBJ2-3	TRBV28	NA	NA	TGTGCCAGCAGTCCCGTTGCACCTAACACAGATACGCAGTATTTT	CASSPVAPNTDTQYF
TRBJ1-5	TRBV5-1	NA	few	TGCGCCAGCAAAAAGGGCGCTCAGGAGGATCAGCCCCAGCATTTT	CASKKGAQEDQPQHF
TRBJ2-5	TRBV5-1	NA	NA	TGCGCCAGCACCTTACCTTTTAATACAGGTGGGGAGACCCAGTACTTC	CASTLPFNTGGETQYF
TRBJ2-7	TRBV28	NA	NA	TGTGCCAGCAGTTTGTCTAGCTCCTACGAGCAGTACTTC	CASSLSSSYEQYF
TRBJ1-6	TRBV27	TRBD1	NA	TGTGCCAGCAGCTGGGACAGCAATTCACCCCTCCACTTT	CASSWDSNSPLHF
TRBJ2-5	TRBV11-2	NA	NA	TGTGCCAGCAGCCCCCGCTTGAGGGCAAATCGGGAGACCCAGTACTTC	CASSPRLRANRETQYF
TRBJ2-2	TRBV7-8	TRBD2	NA	TGTGCCAGCAGCTTAATGGCGGGAGGAAACACCGGGGAGCTGTTTTTT	CASSLMAGGNTGELFF
TRBJ2-1	TRBV29-1	NA	NA	TGCAGCGCTGAGCTCTACAATGAGCAGTTCTTC	CSAELYNEQFF
TRBJ2-3	TRBV7-9	NA	NA	TGTGCCAGCAGTAGCGGATTCACAGATACGCAGTATTTT	CASSSGFTDTQYF
TRBJ2-3	TRBV29-1	TRBD2	NA	TGCAGCGTTGAAGGGGGGACTAGCGGGAGCGATACGCAGTATTTT	CSVEGGTSGSDTQYF
TRBJ2-2	TRBV9	TRBD1	NA	TGTGCCAGCAGCCTATATCCCGGGACAGCGAACACCGGGGAGCTGTTTTTT	CASSLYPGTANTGELFF
TRBJ1-5	TRBV6-5	TRBD1	NA	TGTGCCAGCTCGGGACAGTTCAATCAGCCCCAGCATTTT	CASSGQFNQPQHF
TRBJ1-1	TRBV6-5	NA	once	TGTGCCAGCAGTGAAAATGCGGCAGGGAGGAGGTTT	CASSENAAGRRF
TRBJ2-7	TRBV15	NA	NA	TGTGCCACCGGGAAAGGAGGGCCCTACGAGCAGTACTTC	CATGKGGPYEQYF
TRBJ1-2	TRBV7-8	NA	NA	TGTGCCAGCAGCCCAACGGCATCCCCTAATGGCTACACCTTC	CASSPTASPNGYTF
TRBJ2-3	TRBV18	TRBD2	NA	TGTGCCAGCTCACCACCTCGCAATAGCGGGAGTAGGGCAGATACGCAGTATTTT	CASSPPRNSGSRADTQYF
TRBJ2-1	TRBV29-1	TRBD1	NA	TGCAGCGTCCGATCCGACAGGGGAGCCATGTTCTTC	CSVRSDRGAMFF
TRBJ1-2	TRBV2	TRBD1	many	TGTGCCAGCAGTCAATTACAGGGGAGGTATGTCGCCTATGGCTACACCTTC	CASSQLQGRYVAYGYTF
TRBJ2-1	TRBV6-5	NA	NA	TGTGCCAGCAGTTACTCGCGCAATGAGCAGTTCTTC	CASSYSRNEQFF
TRBJ2-5	TRBV15	NA	NA	TGTGCCACCAGCAGAGATTGGGGAGTGGGGGAGACCCAGTACTTC	CATSRDWGVGETQYF
TRBJ2-3	TRBV10-3	NA	NA	TGTGCCATCAGTGAGTGGGGGGCCCCAGATACGCAGTATTTT	CAISEWGAPDTQYF
TRBJ2-7	TRBV6-5	NA	NA	TGTGCCAGCAGTAAGGGGACGGACTACGAGCAGTACTTC	CASSKGTDYEQYF
TRBJ2-7	TRBV19	TRBD1	NA	TGTGCCAGTAGCTCCTCCCTGACAGGGCTCGGCGAGCAGTACTTC	CASSSSLTGLGEQYF
TRBJ2-7	TRBV7-8	NA	once	TGTGCCAGCAGCTTAAGGGCGGGGAACCGCTACGAGCAGTACTTC	CASSLRAGNRYEQYF
TRBJ2-1	TRBV19	TRBD2	NA	TGTGCCAGTAGTATCGTGCGGCTAGCGGATAGCTCCTACAATGAGCAGTTCTTC	CASSIVRLADSSYNEQFF
TRBJ2-5	TRBV10-3	TRBD2	NA	TGTGCCATCGCGGGAGTGGAAGAGACCCAGTACTTC	CAIAGVEETQYF
TRBJ2-3	TRBV7-9	NA	NA	TGTGCCAGCAGCAGGGAGGCCGTATTCGCAGATACGCAGTATTTT	CASSREAVFADTQYF
TRBJ2-7	TRBV30	NA	once	TGTGCCTGGAGTGTCTGGGACCGAAGTGAGGACGAGCAGTACTTC	CAWSVWDRSEDEQYF
TRBJ2-1	TRBV19	NA	NA	TGTGCCAGTAGTATAGTCCCCGCGTCTAACAATGAGCAGTTCTTC	CASSIVPASNNEQFF
TRBJ1-5	TRBV6-4	NA	few	TGTGCCAGCAGTGACTCGAAGGATTACGATCAGCCCCAGCATTTT	CASSDSKDYDQPQHF
TRBJ2-1	TRBV7-9	NA	NA	TGTGCCAGCAGCTCCCTAGCATCGTCCTACAATGAGCAGTTCTTC	CASSSLASSYNEQFF
TRBJ1-3	TRBV7-2	NA	NA	TGTGCCAGCAGCTTAGAGCGAGGAAACACCATATATTTT	CASSLERGNTIYF
TRBJ1-1	TRBV11-2	TRBD1	NA	TGTGCCAGCAGCGGCCGGGACAGAGGGACTGAAGCTTTCTTT	CASSGRDRGTEAFF
TRBJ2-7	TRBV29-1	NA	few	TGCAGCAGCAGGGGCGAGGGGTACGAGCAGTACTTC	CSSRGEGYEQYF
TRBJ1-1	TRBV5-6	NA	once	TGTGCCAGCAGCTCGTCGGGCGGGGGGAACACTGAAGCTTTCTTT	CASSSSGGGNTEAFF
TRBJ2-7	TRBV19	TRBD1	NA	TGTGCCAGTAGTATCCGGACAGGGAACTACGAGCAGTACTTC	CASSIRTGNYEQYF
TRBJ1-1	TRBV10-1	NA	NA	TGCGCCAGCAGCCATTCCGGGACAAGGGTAGTTAGGGCTTTCTTT	CASSHSGTRVVRAFF
TRBJ2-6	TRBV19	TRBD1	NA	TGTGCCAGTAGTCCTTCCGGGACAGGGGGCTCTGGGGCCAACGTCCTGACTTTC	CASSPSGTGGSGANVLTF
TRBJ1-1	TRBV18	NA	NA	TGTGCCAGCTCATCGACGGAGTCCACTGAAGCTTTCTTT	CASSSTESTEAFF
TRBJ1-2	TRBV6-5	NA	NA	TGTGCCAGCAGACCCGTCGGGGCAGGCTACACCTTC	CASRPVGAGYTF
TRBJ2-7	TRBV9	TRBD2	NA	TGTGCCAGCAGCGCGGGACTAGCGGGGACCTACGAGCAGTACTTC	CASSAGLAGTYEQYF
TRBJ2-2	TRBV2	NA	NA	TGTGCCAGCAGTGGTTTTGCCGGGGGCGACGGGGAGCTGTTTTTT	CASSGFAGGDGELFF
TRBJ1-3	TRBV27	TRBD1	few	TGTGCCAGCAGGGGGGACAGAGGAAACACCATATATTTT	CASRGDRGNTIYF
TRBJ2-7	TRBV2	TRBD1	NA	TGTGCCAGCAGCCCCCCGGGGGACAGGGGGCAGAGCTCCTACGAGCAGTACTTC	CASSPPGDRGQSSYEQYF
TRBJ2-3	TRBV7-2	NA	NA	TGTGCCAGCAGCTTGGCAGGGAGTGGTGATACGCAGTATTTT	CASSLAGSGDTQYF
TRBJ1-2	TRBV6-1	NA	NA	TGTGCCAGCAGGGTTGAAATTACGGGTGGCTACACCTTC	CASRVEITGGYTF
TRBJ2-7	TRBV10-3	TRBD2	NA	TGTGCCATCAGTGACCCCGCTAGCGGGAGGGCCGAACGAAGCTCCTACGAGCAGTACTTC	CAISDPASGRAERSSYEQYF